The T cell receptor beta chain under discussion was sequenced for a study of persistence of HIV-infected CD4 T cells. Sequencing used immunoSEQ version 4 in survey mode. Generated by immunoSEQ multiplex PCR, the TCRdb table keeps only in-frame clones and is missing some. The data contain fewer than 35,000 clones, about four fifths of them singletons. The CDR3 is 21 amino acids. The ends were cut back, 2 bases at V and 0 bases at J, with 25 bases in the middle. Germline values: CDR1 MNHEY, CDR2 SVGEGT. The study's findings and limits: Compared with CD3/CD28-stimulated cells, CMV- and Gag-responding cells showed lower TCRbeta richness. Degenerate expanded CDR3beta sequences were enriched among CMV- and Gag-responding cells.

Concerning this clone: Its cognate antigen is unknown.

Cells were stimulated with CMV-infected fibroblast lysates at approximately 10 ug/mL. Memory cells lacking CD40L and CD69 with high CD45RO were sorted. Before stimulation, PBMCs underwent CD8+ T cell depletion. CD8-depleted PBMCs were stimulated around 17 hours with anti-CD28/CD49d costimulation, CD40-blocking antibody and enfuvirtide. The chain couples TRBV6-2 or TRBV6-3 to TRBJ1-4, with D tentatively TRBD1 (6 bases). The input for sequencing was CD4+ T cells sorted from PBMCs after approximately 20-hour stimulation, taken from a patient who received antiretroviral therapy. The source of this sequence is an adult man with HIV who was CMV-seropositive. Here the CDR3 reads CASSYRIRGGATLATNEKLFF. CDR3 coding DNA: TGTGCCAGCAGTTACCGGATCAGGGGAGGGGCGACTTTGGCAACTAATGAAAAACTGTTTTTT.